This TCR beta chain was recovered during a study of blood T cells in healthy people across ages. Then a second PCR, running about 6 to 11 cycles, was carried out with a sample-barcoded 5' primer and a J-beta primer mix. TCRdb reprocessed the 5' RACE reads via MiXCR and lists one record per CDR3 protein. The repertoire holds around 850,000 distinct CDR3 sequences, with 30% to 45% as singletons. This CDR3 has 15 amino acids. V shed 0 bases and J shed 2 bases, with 9 bases lying between them. Germline assignment: CDR1 SNHLY and CDR2 FYNNEI. Many counts were recorded for this clonotype. This TCR was recovered from a man aged 18 to 30 in good health. The sequenced sample consisted of blood. The chain has TRBV2 and TRBJ2-3; tentative D call: TRBD1 (5 bases). CDR3 residues: CASSEAGRATDTQYF. The DNA of the CDR3 is TGTGCCAGCAGTGAAGCGGGCAGGGCCACAGATACGCAGTATTTT.